The 18 T cell receptor beta chains below all came from one sample that was sequenced in a study of naive and memory T cell subsets (dated by TCRdb to the late 2010s). The library was generated by 5' RACE. For sequencing, an Illumina MiSeq was employed. The ligated cDNA was amplified in four rounds of PCR with nested alpha and beta constant region primers together with the SP2 primer. TCRdb trimmed the raw reads at Q25, called clones with MiXCR and kept productive beta chains. A single entry per CDR3 protein holds the most common genes and DNA from its merged rows. The sample table shows tens of thousands of distinct CDR3 sequences, and approximately 8% are seen once. The top ten constitute under 25% of the sample. A robust, sensitive protocol for the amplification, sequencing and analysis of TCRs was described in the study, in which 3' ligation of a UMI-containing oligonucleotide to TCR cDNA was used.

The origin of the receptors is a female donor in good health.

This clonotype occurred a few times. The chain employs TRBV6-1 and TRBJ2-1; TRBD2 matches at 11 bases. The ends lost 6 bases at V and 1 base at J; junction bases unmatched: 2. Germline V gene sequence: CDR1 MNHNS, CDR2 SASEGT. This CDR3 contains 15 residues. The CDR3 loop reads CASRASGGSYNEQFF. The CDR3 DNA is TGTGCCAGCAGAGCTAGCGGGGGGTCCTACAATGAGCAGTTCTTC.

As for this clonotype: This may stem from a read error, because a much larger clone lies one nucleotide away. Here the CDR3 reads CATSGGPKPQNF. The CDR3 DNA reads TGTGCCACCTCCGGGGGCCCCAAGCCCCAGAATTTT. This rearrangement joins TRBV28 to TRBJ1-5; D is perhaps TRBD1 (6 bases). The V gene's germline CDR1 is MDHEN and CDR2 SYDVKM. This CDR3 comprises 12 residues.

The chain employs TRBV14 and TRBJ1-2; TRBD1 might be the D (5 bases). The V and J ends lost 0 bases and 4 bases respectively, with 12 bases between them. CDR1 and CDR2 from the germline V gene are SGHDN and FVKESK. There are 15 residues in the CDR3. The CDR3: CASSQDWGASYGYTF. CDR3 DNA: TGTGCCAGCAGCCAAGATTGGGGCGCGAGCTATGGCTACACCTTC.

This clonotype was seen a few times. The rearrangement joins TRBV14 to TRBJ2-3, with D perhaps matching TRBD1 (6 bases). The CDR3 is 13 residues long. Trimming took 1 base from V and 4 from J, leaving 6 bases between them. Germline V CDR1 and CDR2: SGHDN, FVKESK. The DNA for the CDR3 is TGTGCCAGCAGCCAAGGGACAGCAGATACGCAGTATTTT. Translated: CASSQGTADTQYF.

This clonotype was found many times. This rearrangement joins TRBV5-5 to TRBJ2-1; D is ambiguous. Germline-derived CDR1 and CDR2 are SGHKS and YYEKEE (reference sequence). This CDR3 comprises 15 residues. The V gene lost 6 bases and the J gene lost 0 bases, with 13 bases spanning the gap. The CDR3 sequence: CASTLGLSSYNEQFF. The CDR3 DNA follows: TGTGCCAGCACCCTCGGCCTGAGCTCCTACAATGAGCAGTTCTTC.

The chain joins TRBV7-8 to TRBJ2-7, with 8 nucleotides matching TRBD1. The CDR3 is 12 residues long. Germline-derived CDR1 and CDR2 are SGHVS and FQNEAQ. The V gene end was trimmed by 4 bases and the J gene end by 6 bases; junction bases not matched to a gene: 2. The CDR3 DNA follows: TGTGCCAGCAGCTCTGACAGGGGCGAGCAGTACTTC. It encodes CASSSDRGEQYF.

The chain combines TRBV6-5 with TRBJ2-5; 12 nucleotides align to TRBD2. This CDR3 region has 17 residues. Germline values: CDR1 MNHEY, CDR2 SVGAGI. Trimming at V came to 2 bases and at J to 2 bases, leaving 6 bases not matched to a gene. CDR3 amino acids: CASSYAPSGGVQETQYF. In DNA, the CDR3 is TGTGCCAGCAGTTACGCCCCTAGCGGGGGGGTACAAGAGACCCAGTACTTC.

This clonotype was recorded a few times. The CDR3 loop is CASSLSGTNSYEQYF. CDR3 sequence (DNA): TGTGCCAGCAGCTTATCTGGGACCAACTCCTACGAGCAGTACTTC. The chain uses TRBV7-3 and TRBJ2-7; D could derive from TRBD1 or TRBD2 (5 bases each). Germline V gene data show CDR1 as SGHTA and CDR2 as FQGTGA. Trimming left V 2 bases short and J 0 bases short, with 11 bases between. This CDR3 is built from 15 residues.

This rearrangement joins TRBV19 to TRBJ2-1, with 13 nucleotides matching TRBD2. Germline V gene lookup returns CDR1 LNHDA and CDR2 SQIVND (reference sequence). After removal of 6 bases from V and 6 bases from J, the junction contained 5 bases not matched to a gene. The CDR3 is 15 residues long. In DNA, the CDR3 is TGTGCCAGTAGCATGACTAGCGGGGGGACCAATGAGCAGTTCTTC. This sequence encodes CASSMTSGGTNEQFF.

The chain combines TRBV29-1 with TRBJ2-1; the D gene is possibly TRBD1 (5 bases). CDR1 and CDR2 from the germline V gene are SQVTM and ANQGSEA. The ends were cut back, 5 bases at V and 1 base at J, with 12 bases in the middle. The CDR3 runs 14 residues. CDR3 bases: TGCAGCGTTCAGGGTCACGAGTCCTACAATGAGCAGTTCTTC. It codes for CSVQGHESYNEQFF.

The V and J genes are TRBV10-2 and TRBJ2-2; TRBD2 might be the D (6 bases). Trimming removed 7 bases from V and 6 bases from J, with 12 bases in between. The germline V gene has CDR1 WSHSY and CDR2 SAAADI. The CDR3 loop spans 13 amino acids. The chain's CDR3 is CASNRGGSGELFF. Here the CDR3 DNA reads TGCGCCAGCAACCGGGGAGGATCCGGGGAGCTGTTTTTT.

This clonotype has just one count. This sequence may be a read error, since a much larger clone differs from it by one base. The chain recombines TRBV28 with TRBJ1-2, with 9 bases lining up with TRBD1. After removal of 5 bases from V and 6 bases from J, the junction contained 7 bases not matched to a gene. Germline lookup yields CDR1 MDHEN and CDR2 SYDVKM. The CDR3 consists of 14 residues. Here the CDR3 DNA reads TGTGCCAGCAGTGAAGGGACAGGGAACCATGGCTACACCTTC. Translation: CASSEGTGNHGYTF.

This clonotype showed up just a few times. V gene TRBV28 combines with J gene TRBJ2-7; 7 bases line up with TRBD1. The CDR3 runs to 15 residues. V lost 2 bases and J lost 6; bases outside the gene matches: 10. In germline, CDR1 is MDHEN, CDR2 SYDVKM. CDR3 coding DNA: TGTGCCAGCAGTTTAGCCGTGACAGGGCCCGCCGAGCAGTACTTC. Its protein is CASSLAVTGPAEQYF.

The rearrangement links TRBV20-1 to TRBJ2-1; 12 positions agree with TRBD2. The V gene end was trimmed by 1 base and the J gene end by 1 base; junction bases not matched to a gene: 2. CDR1 DFQATT and CDR2 SNEGSKA come from the germline V gene (reference sequence). The CDR3 extends over 16 amino acids. The CDR3 DNA reads as TGCAGTGCTAGAGGACTAGCGGGGGAGTCCTACAATGAGCAGTTCTTC. This encodes CSARGLAGESYNEQFF.

This clonotype was seen ten or more times. This sequence joins TRBV3-1 and TRBJ2-7; possible D gene TRBD1, 5 bases. In germline, CDR1 is LGHDT, CDR2 YNNKEL (reference sequence). This CDR3 has 13 amino acids. Deletions cut 1 base from V and 6 bases from J, with 10 bases between. The chain's CDR3 is CASSQALRGEQYF. The CDR3, as DNA: TGTGCCAGCAGCCAAGCGCTTAGGGGCGAGCAGTACTTC.

This clonotype has more than one count but fewer than ten. This chain links TRBV5-5 with TRBJ1-5; a possible D gene is TRBD1 (6 bases). Germline CDR1 is SGHKS and CDR2 is YYEKEE (reference sequence). This CDR3 has 16 residues. Trimming left V 0 bases short and J 1 base short, with 11 bases between. For the CDR3, the DNA is TGTGCCAGCAGCTTGGGAGGGGGAGGCAGCAATCAGCCCCAGCATTTT. Protein: CASSLGGGGSNQPQHF.

In its sample, this clonotype was seen many times. J is TRBJ2-6 and V is TRBV29-1, with TRBD1 as a possible D gene (6 bases). Per germline, CDR1 SQVTM and CDR2 ANQGSEA. Trimming left V 0 bases short and J 4 bases short, with 16 bases between. The CDR3 has 17 amino acids. CDR3 nucleotide sequence: TGCAGCGTTGAAGATCCCAGGGGCGCGTCCGGGGCCAACGTCCTGACTTTC. It specifies CSVEDPRGASGANVLTF.

This clonotype has only a few counts. V usage is TRBV6-6 and J usage is TRBJ1-1; D uncertain. Germline V CDR1 and CDR2: MNHNY, SVGAGI (reference sequence). This CDR3 has 13 residues. Trimming took off 0 bases at V and 7 bases at J, with 9 bases between the two ends. The CDR3 is CASSYSAGIEAFF. In DNA form, the CDR3 reads TGTGCCAGCAGTTACTCGGCTGGCATTGAAGCTTTCTTT.